These 3 T cell receptor beta chains came from one sample sequenced in a study of chemoradiotherapy in HPV16-positive cancers. This table comes from immunoSEQ multiplex PCR, and its TCRdb copy is limited to in-frame clones, with some not included. The repertoire consists of more than 10,000 clones, with roughly 89% occurring once and the leading ten covering more than 20%. Sequenced material: blood, taken from a patient who underwent chemoradiotherapy. The receptors originated from a human donor with HPV-associated anogenital cancer.

The V call is TRBV27, the J call TRBJ1-5, with D hard to call. CDR1 MNHEY and CDR2 SMNVEV come from the germline V gene (reference sequence). CDR3 length equals 17 residues. V lost 2 bases and J lost 2, with 16 bases in between. The DNA for the CDR3 is TGTGCCAGCAGTTTACGGTCTGGGGTTGGGGGCAATCAGCCCCAGCATTTT. Its translation: CASSLRSGVGGNQPQHF.

The rearrangement links TRBV4-3 to TRBJ1-4; 7 nucleotides align to TRBD1. The CDR3 totals 16 residues. V lost 0 bases and J lost 8; bases outside the gene matches: 9. Germline loops: CDR1 LGHNA, CDR2 YSLEER. The CDR3 loop is CASSQDQDRHAEKLFF. For the CDR3, the DNA is TGCGCCAGCAGCCAAGACCAGGACAGGCACGCGGAAAAACTGTTTTTT.

The J gene is TRBJ1-1, the V gene TRBV6-1; D not resolved. The CDR3 has 11 residues. CDR1 is MNHNS and CDR2 is SASEGT in the germline V gene. Trimming removed 6 bases from V and 6 bases from J, with 8 bases in between. The CDR3 DNA reads TGTGCCAGCAGGGCCCCCTCTGAAGCTTTCTTT. Its translation is CASRAPSEAFF.